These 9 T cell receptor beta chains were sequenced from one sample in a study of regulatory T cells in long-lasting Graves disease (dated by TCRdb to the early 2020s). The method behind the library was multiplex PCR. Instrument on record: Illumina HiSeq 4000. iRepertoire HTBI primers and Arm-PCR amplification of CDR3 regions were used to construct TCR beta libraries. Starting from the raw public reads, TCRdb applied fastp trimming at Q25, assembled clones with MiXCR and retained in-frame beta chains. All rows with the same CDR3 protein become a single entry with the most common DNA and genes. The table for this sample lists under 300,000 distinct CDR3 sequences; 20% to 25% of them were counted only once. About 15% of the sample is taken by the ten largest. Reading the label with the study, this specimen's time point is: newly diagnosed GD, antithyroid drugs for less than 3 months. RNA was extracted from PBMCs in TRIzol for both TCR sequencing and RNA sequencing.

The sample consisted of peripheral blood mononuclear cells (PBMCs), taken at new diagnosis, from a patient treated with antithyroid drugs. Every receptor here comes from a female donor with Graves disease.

CDR3 sequence reads: CASSLGAGGSSEYF. The DNA for the CDR3 is TGTGCCAGCAGTTTAGGGGCGGGGGGCAGTTCAGAGTACTTC. This chain joins TRBV27 and TRBJ2-7; 8 bases map to TRBD2. Per the germline V gene, CDR1 is MNHEY and CDR2 is SMNVEV (reference sequence). Losses at the gene ends were 2 bases for V and 11 bases for J; bases not matched to a gene: 11. CDR3 length: 14 residues.

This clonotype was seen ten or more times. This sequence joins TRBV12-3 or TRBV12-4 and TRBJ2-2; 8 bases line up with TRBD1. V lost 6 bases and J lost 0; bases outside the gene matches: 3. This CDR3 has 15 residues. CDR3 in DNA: TGTGCCAGCAGCCCAGGGGGCCCGAACACCGGGGAGCTGTTTTTT. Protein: CASSPGGPNTGELFF.

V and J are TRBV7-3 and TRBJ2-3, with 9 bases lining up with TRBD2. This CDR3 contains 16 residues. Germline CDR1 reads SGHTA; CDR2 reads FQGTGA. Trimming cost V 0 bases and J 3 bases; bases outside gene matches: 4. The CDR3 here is CASSLTASGVTDTQYF. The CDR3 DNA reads TGTGCCAGCAGCTTAACGGCTAGCGGGGTTACAGATACGCAGTATTTT. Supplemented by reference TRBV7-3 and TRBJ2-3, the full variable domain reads GAGVSQTPSNKVTEKGKYVELRCDPISGHTALYWYRQSLGQGPEFLIYFQGTGAADDSGLPNDRFFAVRPEGSVSTLKIQRTERGDSAVYLCASSLTASGVTDTQYFGPGTRLTVL.

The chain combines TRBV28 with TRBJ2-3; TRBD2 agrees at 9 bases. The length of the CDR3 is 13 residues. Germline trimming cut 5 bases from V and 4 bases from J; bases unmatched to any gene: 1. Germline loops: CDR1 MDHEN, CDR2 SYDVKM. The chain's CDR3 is CASSGTSPDTQYF. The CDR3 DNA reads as TGTGCCAGCAGTGGGACTAGCCCAGATACGCAGTATTTT.

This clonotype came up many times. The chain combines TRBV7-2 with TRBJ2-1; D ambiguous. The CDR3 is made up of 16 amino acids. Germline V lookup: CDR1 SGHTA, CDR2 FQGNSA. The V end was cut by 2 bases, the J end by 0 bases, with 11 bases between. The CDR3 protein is CASSLSLVASYNEQFF. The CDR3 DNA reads TGTGCCAGCAGCTTATCACTCGTTGCCTCCTACAATGAGCAGTTCTTC.

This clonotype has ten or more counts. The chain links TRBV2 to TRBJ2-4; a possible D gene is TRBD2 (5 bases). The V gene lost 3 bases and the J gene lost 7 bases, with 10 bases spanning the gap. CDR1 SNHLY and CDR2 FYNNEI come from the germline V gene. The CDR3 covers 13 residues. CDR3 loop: CASSDGRTNIQYF. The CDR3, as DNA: TGTGCCAGCAGTGATGGGAGAACCAACATTCAGTACTTC.

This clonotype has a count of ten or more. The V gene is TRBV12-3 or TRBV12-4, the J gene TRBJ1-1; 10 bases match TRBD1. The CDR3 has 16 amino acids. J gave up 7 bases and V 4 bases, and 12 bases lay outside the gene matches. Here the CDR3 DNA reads TGTGCCAGCAGTTCGGACAGGGGGATCCTGGAGGGTGAAGCTTTCTTT. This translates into CASSSDRGILEGEAFF.

The CDR3 bases are TGTGCCAGCAGTGGCGACAGGGGTAACTCCTACGAGCAGTACTTC. It specifies CASSGDRGNSYEQYF. The rearrangement joins TRBV2 to TRBJ2-7, with 8 bases matching TRBD1. The CDR3 contains 15 residues. Germline loops: CDR1 SNHLY, CDR2 FYNNEI. The J segment lost 0 bases and the V segment lost 4 bases, leaving 5 bases of the junction unmatched. Combining the CDR3 with reference TRBV2 and TRBJ2-7 gives the whole variable domain EPEVTQTPSHQVTQMGQEVILRCVPISNHLYFYWYRQILGQKVEFLVSFYNNEISEKSEIFDDQFSVERPDGSNFTLKIRSTKLEDSAMYFCASSGDRGNSYEQYFGPGTRLTVT.

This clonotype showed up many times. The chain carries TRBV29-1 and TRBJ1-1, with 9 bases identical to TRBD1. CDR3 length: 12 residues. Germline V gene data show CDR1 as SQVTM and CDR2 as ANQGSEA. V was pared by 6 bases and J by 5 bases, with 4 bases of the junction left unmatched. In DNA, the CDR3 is TGCAGCGTGGGACAGGGAAGGACTGAAGCTTTCTTT. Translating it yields CSVGQGRTEAFF.